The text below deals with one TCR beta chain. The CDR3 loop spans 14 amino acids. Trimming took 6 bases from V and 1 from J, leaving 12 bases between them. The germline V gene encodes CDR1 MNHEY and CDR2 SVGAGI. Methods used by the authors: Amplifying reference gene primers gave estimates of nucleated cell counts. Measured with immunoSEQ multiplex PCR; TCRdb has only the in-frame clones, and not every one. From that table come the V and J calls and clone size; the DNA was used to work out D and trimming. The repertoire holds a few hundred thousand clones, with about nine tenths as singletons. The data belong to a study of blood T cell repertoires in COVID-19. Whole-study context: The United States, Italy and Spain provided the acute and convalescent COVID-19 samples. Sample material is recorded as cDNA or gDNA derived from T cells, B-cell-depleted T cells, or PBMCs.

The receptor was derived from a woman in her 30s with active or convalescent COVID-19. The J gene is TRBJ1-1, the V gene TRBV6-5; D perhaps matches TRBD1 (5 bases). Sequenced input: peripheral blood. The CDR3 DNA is TGTGCCAGCAGCGAGGACATTACGAACACTGAAGCTTTCTTT. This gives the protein CASSEDITNTEAFF.